This entry is about one TCR beta chain. The antigen it recognizes is unknown. Per-nucleotide qualities are absent, and no much larger clonotype sits a single base away. Collaborating institutions collected whole blood in K2EDTA tubes following their own protocols. For TCRbeta analysis, collaborator samples were shipped as frozen whole blood, as isolated PBMCs, or as DNA extracted from either sample type. Spanning cysteine to phenylalanine, the CDR3 consists of 18 amino acids. Just CDR3 DNA is preserved here, 54 bases in frame from base 1. The data derive from a study of blood T cell repertoires in COVID-19 (dated by TCRdb to 2020 to 2022). Concerning the study at large: Collaborator samples came from the United States, Italy and Spain and covered acute and convalescent phases of COVID-19. The repertoires were released in a freely available public database intended as a resource for research on the immune response to SARS-CoV-2. The prospective study material was composed of cDNA or gDNA derived from T cells, B-cell-depleted T cells, or PBMCs. The samples were drawn from two sources: the first 160 participants of the ongoing ImmuneRACE study, and some 1,300 subjects contributed by 6 global collaborators. Where available, HLA class I and class II types were obtained from metadata supplied by the sample provider rather than from assay-based typing. Nearly every sample came with metadata listing a de-identified subject ID, COVID-19 status, age in years and sex. Subjects who had been exposed to COVID-19, were actively infected with it, or had recovered from it provided the deeply sampled blood TCRbeta repertoires that made up the dataset. The paper's findings and limits, for the study overall: How much clinical and demographic metadata was included differed by source and by participant, and the metadata was provided uncurated.

TCRbeta CDR3 regions were amplified from genomic DNA by means of the immunoSEQ Assay, a bias-controlled multiplex PCR. Per the source publication's procedure: The number of nucleated cells in each sample was estimated by amplification of reference gene primers within the assay. Sequence reads were collapsed and filtered to measure the absolute abundance of every unique TCRbeta CDR3 rearrangement. For each sample, productive Simpson clonality was calculated as the square root of Simpson's diversity index over productive rearrangements. TCRdb obtained this table from immuneACCESS and retained in-frame rearrangements with V and J assigned. These tables miss some clones; where compared with another copy, unresolved V genes account for less than half of the shortfall, and the remainder is unexplained. V, J and clone size derive from that table, while D and trimming were established from the DNA sequence. For this sample the table gives under 200,000 clones, of which 79% were detected only once. The ten largest clones represent 15% to 20% of the sample.

This clonotype originated in a man between 60 and 70 years old with active or convalescent COVID-19. The sequenced sample consisted of peripheral blood. The chain joins TRBV21-1 to TRBJ2-2; TRBD1, the table's D call, was not compared with the DNA. TRBV21-1 is a pseudogene locus. The sequence in DNA is TGTGCCAGCACCAGTGGCAATGGGGGTGGGACACTCACCGGGGAGCTGTTTTTT. The resulting protein is CASTSGNGGGTLTGELFF.